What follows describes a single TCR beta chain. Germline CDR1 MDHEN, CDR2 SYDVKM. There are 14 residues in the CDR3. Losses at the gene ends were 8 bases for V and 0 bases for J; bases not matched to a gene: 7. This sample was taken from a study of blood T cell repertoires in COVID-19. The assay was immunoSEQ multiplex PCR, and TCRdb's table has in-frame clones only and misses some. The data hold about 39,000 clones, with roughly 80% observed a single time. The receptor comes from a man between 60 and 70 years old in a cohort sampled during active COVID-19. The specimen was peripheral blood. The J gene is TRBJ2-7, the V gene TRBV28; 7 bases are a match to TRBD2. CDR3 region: CASGSASGSYEQYF. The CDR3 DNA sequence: TGTGCCAGCGGTAGTGCTAGCGGCTCCTACGAGCAGTACTTC.